This is a list of T cell receptor beta chains from one sample in a study of early T cells in non-severe SARS-CoV-2 infection. From the 5' RACE reads, TCRdb called clonotypes with MiXCR, one entry per CDR3 protein. Counted here are approximately 100,000 distinct CDR3 sequences, 11% occurring once; the ten biggest clones make up approximately 5%. The sample taken for sequencing was whole blood. The origin of the receptors is an adult who was a healthcare worker with PCR-confirmed SARS-CoV-2 infection or an uninfected control (not recorded which). Both conserved end residues are part of each CDR3. The D gene is left open where the match is weak. Some rows have no size entry. The others give once, few or many, or a class for an expanded clone.

d_gene: -; abundance: few; j_gene: TRBJ1-4; v_gene: TRBV2; len: 15; CDR3aa: CASSRGGGREEKLFF; CDR3nt: TGTGCCAGCAGCCGTGGCGGGGGGAGAGAAGAAAAACTGTTTTTT
d_gene: -; abundance: few; j_gene: TRBJ2-7; v_gene: TRBV20-1; len: 15; CDR3aa: CSASPGRLGVYEQYF; CDR3nt: TGCAGTGCTAGTCCCGGACGGCTGGGAGTCTACGAGCAGTACTTC
d_gene: TRBD2; abundance: many; j_gene: TRBJ2-7; v_gene: TRBV20-1; len: 14; CDR3aa: CSASPGGTVTEQYF; CDR3nt: TGCAGTGCCTCCCCCGGGGGGACCGTAACCGAGCAGTACTTC
d_gene: TRBD1; abundance: few; j_gene: TRBJ2-5; v_gene: TRBV27; len: 15; CDR3aa: CASKMAGTGAETQYF; CDR3nt: TGTGCCAGCAAAATGGCTGGGACAGGGGCAGAGACCCAGTACTTC
d_gene: -; abundance: few; j_gene: TRBJ1-2; v_gene: TRBV20-1; len: 15; CDR3aa: CSARGLEIAFYGYTF; CDR3nt: TGCAGTGCTAGAGGCCTGGAGATAGCCTTCTATGGCTACACCTTC
d_gene: TRBD2; abundance: -; j_gene: TRBJ2-3; v_gene: TRBV28; len: 16; CDR3aa: CASSPFGSGGPRTQYF; CDR3nt: TGTGCCAGCAGTCCCTTCGGTAGCGGGGGCCCGAGAACGCAGTATTTT
d_gene: TRBD2; abundance: few; j_gene: TRBJ2-1; v_gene: TRBV18; len: 16; CDR3aa: CASSPQRAGAYNEQFF; CDR3nt: TGTGCCAGCTCACCACAACGAGCGGGAGCTTACAATGAGCAGTTCTTC
d_gene: TRBD1; abundance: -; j_gene: TRBJ1-1; v_gene: TRBV18; len: 15; CDR3aa: CASSQPGQADTEAFF; CDR3nt: TGTGCCAGCTCACAACCGGGACAGGCGGACACTGAAGCTTTCTTT
d_gene: -; abundance: few; j_gene: TRBJ1-3; v_gene: TRBV27; len: 16; CDR3aa: CASRPIPGTPRNTIYF; CDR3nt: TGTGCCAGCAGACCTATACCCGGGACCCCTAGGAACACCATATATTTT
d_gene: TRBD1; abundance: many; j_gene: TRBJ2-7; v_gene: TRBV28; len: 15; CDR3aa: CASSAAGQGKDEQYF; CDR3nt: TGTGCCAGCAGTGCAGCCGGACAGGGGAAGGACGAGCAGTACTTC
d_gene: TRBD1; abundance: many; j_gene: TRBJ2-6; v_gene: TRBV7-3; len: 20; CDR3aa: CASSLLAVGTGPSGANVLTF; CDR3nt: TGTGCCAGCAGCTTATTGGCTGTCGGGACAGGACCCTCTGGAGCCAACGTCCTGACTTTC
d_gene: -; abundance: few; j_gene: TRBJ1-3; v_gene: TRBV28; len: 15; CDR3aa: CASSFPEGSGNTIYF; CDR3nt: TGTGCCAGCAGTTTTCCGGAGGGTTCTGGAAACACCATATATTTT
d_gene: -; abundance: few; j_gene: TRBJ1-1; v_gene: TRBV20-1; len: 14; CDR3aa: CSASRDTLNTEAFF; CDR3nt: TGCAGTGCTAGTCGGGACACCCTTAACACTGAAGCTTTCTTT